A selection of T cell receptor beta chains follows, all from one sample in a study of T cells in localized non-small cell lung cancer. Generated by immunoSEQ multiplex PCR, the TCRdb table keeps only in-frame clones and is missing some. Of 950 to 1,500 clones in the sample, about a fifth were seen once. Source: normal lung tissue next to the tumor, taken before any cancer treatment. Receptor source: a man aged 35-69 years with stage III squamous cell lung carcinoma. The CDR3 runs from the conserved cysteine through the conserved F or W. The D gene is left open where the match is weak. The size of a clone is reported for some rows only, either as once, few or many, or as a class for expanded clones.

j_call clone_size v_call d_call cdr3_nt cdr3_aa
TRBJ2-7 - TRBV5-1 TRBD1 TGCGCCAGCAGCCCCCGGGAACAGGGGGGTTACGAGCAGTACTTC CASSPREQGGYEQYF
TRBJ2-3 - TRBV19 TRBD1 TGTGCCAGTAGTATAGGACAGGGGGCAGATACGCAGTATTTT CASSIGQGADTQYF
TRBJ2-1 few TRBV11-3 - TGTGCCAGCAGCGGTCCGGGCCGCATTGGTAATGAGCAGTTCTTC CASSGPGRIGNEQFF
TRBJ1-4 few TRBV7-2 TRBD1 TGTGCCAGCAGGGGGACAGGGAATGAAAAACTGTTTTTT CASRGTGNEKLFF
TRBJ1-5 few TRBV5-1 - TGCGCCAGCAGCCCAGACAGCCCAAATCAGCCCCAGCATTTT CASSPDSPNQPQHF
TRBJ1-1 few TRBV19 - TGTGCCAGTAGTATTGGGGCCCAGGCTAACACTGAAGCTTTCTTT CASSIGAQANTEAFF
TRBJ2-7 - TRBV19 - TGTGCCAGTAGTAAGAGATCCTACGAGCAGTACTTC CASSKRSYEQYF
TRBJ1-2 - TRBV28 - TGTGCCAGCAGTTTATGGACCGAGAACTATGGCTACACCTTC CASSLWTENYGYTF
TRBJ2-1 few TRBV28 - TGTGCCACCGTCGGGACGCCCCGGGGTGAGCAGTTCTTC CATVGTPRGEQFF
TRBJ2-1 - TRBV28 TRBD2 TGTGCCAGCACCCTCTCGGGAGCGGGAGGAATCAATGAGCAGTTCTTC CASTLSGAGGINEQFF
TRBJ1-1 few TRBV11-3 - TGTGCCAGCATCCCACTTGGTACGGATCTCATGAACACTGAAGCTTTCTTT CASIPLGTDLMNTEAFF
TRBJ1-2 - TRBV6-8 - TGTGCCAGCAGTTTGCGGGGGCCCTATGGCTACACCTTC CASSLRGPYGYTF